The entry below gives a single T cell receptor beta chain sequence along with its context. The antigen is not known. These data belong to a study of somatic mutations in cytotoxic T cells in rheumatoid arthritis. In the study overall: Blood from the patient (approximately 29 ml EDTA) was drawn right after diagnosis, pretreatment. Findings and limits, study-wide: In the expanded CD8+ clones, the antigen targets remained unknown.

Method: immunoSEQ multiplex PCR; TCRdb's copy keeps in-frame clones and lacks some. In the table there are around 19,000 clones, about 80% of which are singletons. The germline V gene encodes CDR1 SGHVS and CDR2 FQNEAQ. CDR3 length: 11 residues. Trimming took 5 bases from V and 10 from J, leaving 9 bases between them. This rearrangement joins TRBV7-8 to TRBJ2-1; D is unclear. This TCR came from an adult with rheumatoid arthritis. Sequences were obtained from CD8+ T cells sorted from blood. The CDR3 sequence: CASSASSEQFF. CDR3 in DNA: TGTGCCAGCAGCGCATCATCCGAGCAGTTCTTC. The whole variable domain, filled in from reference TRBV7-8 and TRBJ2-1, reads GAGVSQSPRYKVAKRGQDVALRCDPISGHVSLFWYQQALGQGPEFLTYFQNEAQLDKSGLPSDRFFAERPEGSVSTLKIQRTQQEDSAVYLCASSASSEQFFGPGTRLTVL.